This TCR beta chain emerged from a study of cytomegalovirus exposure and HLA in healthy donors. 60 Vbeta and 13 Jbeta primers were used in PCR. The table came from immunoSEQ multiplex PCR; TCRdb's copy has only in-frame clones and leaves some out. Among 91,000 or so clones listed, over 60% were seen once. This TCR came from a man younger than 45 in good health and CMV-seropositive. Specimen: PBMCs.

The CDR3 coding sequence is TGTGCCAGCAGCTGGAGATACAAAACGGAGACCCAGTACTTC. Protein product: CASSWRYKTETQYF. This chain links TRBV7-9 with TRBJ2-5; D not resolved. This CDR3 comprises 14 residues. The germline gives CDR1 SEHNR, CDR2 FQNEAQ (reference sequence). Trimming took 4 bases from V and 5 from J, leaving 14 bases between them.